These 5 T cell receptor beta chains share one sample of origin, sequenced in a study of blood T cells in healthy people across ages. A sample-barcoded 5' primer and a J-beta primer mix were used in a second PCR of roughly 6 to 11 cycles. TCRdb used MiXCR to reprocess the 5' RACE reads, holding one entry per CDR3 protein. This sample has approximately 960,000 distinct CDR3 sequences, with about 27% found just once. These data are also associated with another study on T cells of mothers and their children.

The sample comprised blood. Receptor source: a woman aged 40 to 50 in good health.

The rearrangement joins TRBV5-1 to TRBJ2-1; TRBD1 might be the D (6 bases). Trimming stripped 5 bases from V and 10 bases from J, with 10 bases between. CDR1 and CDR2 (germline): SGHRS, YFSETQ. This CDR3 is 11 amino acids long. The DNA of the CDR3 is TGCGCCAGCAGTGGCAGGGGCGAGCAGTTCTTC. Translated, it gives CASSGRGEQFF.

V and J are TRBV7-2 and TRBJ1-6, with D hard to call. CDR1 and CDR2 from the germline V gene are SGHTA and FQGNSA. The V end lost 5 bases, the J end lost 8 bases, and 13 bases lay between the germline ends. The CDR3 sequence is 14 residues long. Here the CDR3 DNA reads TGTGCCAGCAGCGTCATGGGAAGGGATTCACCCCTCCACTTT. Its protein is CASSVMGRDSPLHF.

This clonotype was picked up many times. This chain joins TRBV6-1 and TRBJ1-2; D ambiguous. The germline V gene encodes CDR1 MNHNS and CDR2 SASEGT. This CDR3 is 14 amino acids long. V was pared by 1 base and J by 8 bases, with 14 bases between. CDR3 region: CASSEGELGWGYTF. The CDR3 region has the DNA TGTGCCAGCAGTGAAGGGGAATTGGGATGGGGCTACACCTTC.

The chain couples TRBV7-6 to TRBJ2-1; D is tentatively TRBD1 or TRBD2 (5 bases each). From germline, CDR1 is SGHVS and CDR2 FNYEAQ. Trimming cost V 5 bases and J 2 bases, with 13 bases left between them. This CDR3 is 15 amino acids long. The CDR3 DNA sequence: TGTGCCAGCAGCCGAGGGGCAGGGCCCTACAATGAGCAGTTCTTC. Amino acids: CASSRGAGPYNEQFF.

In its sample, this clonotype was seen a few times. The CDR3 reads CASSLGLGESTDTQYF. CDR3 DNA sequence: TGCGCCAGCAGCTTGGGATTGGGAGAGAGCACAGATACGCAGTATTTT. The V gene is TRBV5-1, the J gene TRBJ2-3, with D possibly being TRBD2 (5 bases). CDR3 length equals 16 residues. The germline V gene encodes CDR1 SGHRS and CDR2 YFSETQ. Trimming removed 0 bases at V and 0 bases at J, with 11 bases between.